The following is a T cell receptor beta chain sequence with its context. Antigen unknown. The record originates from a study of cytotoxic CD8 clonotypes in ibrutinib-treated CLL. Study context: IGHV unmutated 17 to 18; relapsed/refractory approximately 10; treatment-naive over 14. Treatment had run for a median about 11 months, range 6 to 36, when response samples were taken.

Using immunoSEQ multiplex PCR, the repertoire was profiled, and TCRdb retains in-frame clones only, with some absent. Here the sample spans about 300,000 clones, 65% to 85% being singletons. Study-level points and caveats: Public clonotypes proved infrequent, and on treatment they shrank or remained steady. Clonality at baseline surpassed age-matched healthy donors and tracked circulating CD8+ T-cell counts.

The trim removed 4 bases at V and 6 bases at J, leaving 12 bases unmatched. Germline assignment: CDR1 SQVTM and CDR2 ANQGSEA. CDR3 length: 15 residues. Sequencing was performed on PBMCs, taken at disease progression, from a patient treated with ibrutinib. The rearrangement joins TRBV29-1 to TRBJ1-2; TRBD1 aligns across 9 bases. The receptor comes from a human donor with chronic lymphocytic leukemia. The CDR3 region has the DNA TGCAGCGTTGCGCTGACAGGGGGGTATCGCGATGGCTACACCTTC. Translating it yields CSVALTGGYRDGYTF.